This TCR beta chain was profiled in a study of T cells after yellow fever vaccination. The J segment lost 2 bases and the V segment lost 3 bases, leaving 6 bases of the junction unmatched. CDR3 length: 14 amino acids. Germline loops: CDR1 DFQATT, CDR2 SNEGSKA (reference sequence). TCRdb used MiXCR to reprocess the 5' RACE reads, holding one entry per CDR3 protein. The repertoire consists of roughly 170,000 distinct CDR3 sequences, with around 9% occurring once and the leading ten covering about 40%. This clonotype was counted a few times. Its target is not known. The study's findings and limits: It was a weaker secondary response, yet one that peaked faster, at day 5 versus 15.

V is TRBV20-1 and J is TRBJ2-7; TRBD2 aligns across 8 bases. The TCR comes from a man aged 18 to 29 who received the YFV17D yellow fever vaccine. The sequences come from CD8+ T cells sorted from PBMCs, collected 45 days after the yellow fever booster vaccination. The chain's CDR3 is CSASSSGDTYEQYV. CDR3 DNA sequence: TGCAGTGCTAGCAGTAGCGGGGATACCTACGAGCAGTACGTC.